Following are 29 T cell receptor beta chains from one sample sequenced in a study of cytomegalovirus exposure and HLA in healthy donors. PCR involved 60 Vbeta and 13 Jbeta primers. The repertoire was sequenced with immunoSEQ multiplex PCR; TCRdb's copy has only in-frame clones and lacks some. This sample has around 150,000 clones; 80% to 90% occur once, and the top ten carry about 5%. Sequenced: PBMCs. The origin of the receptors is a woman aged 25 to 45 in good health and CMV-seronegative.

The chain recombines TRBV6-5 with TRBJ2-1, with 8 bases matching TRBD2. The CDR3 consists of 15 residues. Germline lookup yields CDR1 MNHEY and CDR2 SVGAGI. The ends lost 6 bases at V and 3 bases at J; junction bases unmatched: 7. CDR3 in amino acids: CASSLSGGVYNEQFF. The CDR3, as DNA: TGTGCCAGCAGCTTAAGCGGGGGAGTCTACAATGAGCAGTTCTTC.

This clone was counted only a few times. This chain joins TRBV19 and TRBJ1-2; D not certain. Germline V lookup: CDR1 LNHDA, CDR2 SQIVND (reference sequence). The CDR3 has 13 residues. The V and J ends lost 6 bases and 3 bases respectively, with 11 bases between them. CDR3 bases: TGTGCCAGTAGGGCGGTCCGATACTATGGCTACACCTTC. Its protein is CASRAVRYYGYTF.

This rearrangement joins TRBV28 to TRBJ2-7; D gene unclear. CDR3 length equals 15 residues. V gave up 4 bases and J gave up 1 base, with 14 bases separating them. Germline assignment: CDR1 MDHEN and CDR2 SYDVKM. The CDR3 is CASSSNQRQSYEQYF. DNA of the CDR3: TGTGCCAGCAGTTCCAATCAGCGTCAATCCTACGAGCAGTACTTC.

The chain joins TRBV7-6 to TRBJ2-7; the D is unclear. The CDR3 spans 11 residues. Germline assignment: CDR1 SGHVS and CDR2 FNYEAQ. V lost 4 bases to trimming and J lost 5 bases, with 6 bases between them. Here the CDR3 DNA reads TGTGCCAGCAGCTGGCCCCACGAGCAGTACTTC. Protein sequence: CASSWPHEQYF.

The chain is built from TRBV18 and TRBJ1-3; D might be TRBD1 (6 bases). The CDR3 is made up of 16 amino acids. Germline V lookup: CDR1 KGHSH, CDR2 LQKENI. Trimming removed 1 base from V and 2 bases from J, with 12 bases in between. CDR3 sequence (DNA): TGTGCCAGCTCACCACTAGACAGGCAGACTGGAAACACCATATATTTT. Its translation is CASSPLDRQTGNTIYF.

The chain couples TRBV7-2 to TRBJ2-1; 8 positions agree with TRBD2. The CDR3 is made up of 16 amino acids. Germline assignment: CDR1 SGHTA and CDR2 FQGNSA. V lost 4 bases, J lost 10 bases, and 15 bases stayed unmatched. DNA for the CDR3: TGTGCCAGCAGCTCGACCACCCGGGGGGGCCACCGAGAGCAGTTCTTC. The encoded protein is CASSSTTRGGHREQFF.

This chain joins TRBV28 and TRBJ2-3, with TRBD2 matching 8 bases. CDR3 length: 16 residues. Germline CDR1 and CDR2: MDHEN and SYDVKM. Trimming at V came to 3 bases and at J to 2 bases, leaving 7 bases not matched to a gene. This CDR3 is CASSLQTSAHTDTQYF. The CDR3 bases are TGTGCCAGCAGTTTGCAGACTAGCGCCCACACAGATACGCAGTATTTT.

The genes are TRBV28 and TRBJ1-1; possible D gene TRBD1, 6 bases. This CDR3 contains 14 residues. Trimming left V 3 bases short and J 7 bases short, with 15 bases between. Germline lookup yields CDR1 MDHEN and CDR2 SYDVKM. The CDR3 loop is CASSFRGGQREAFF. CDR3 coding DNA: TGTGCCAGCAGTTTTAGAGGGGGTCAGCGTGAAGCTTTCTTT. The variable domain in full, completed from reference TRBV28 and TRBJ1-1, reads DVKVTQSSRYLVKRTGEKVFLECVQDMDHENMFWYRQDPGLGLRLIYFSYDVKMKEKGDIPEGYSVSREKKERFSLILESASTNQTSMYLCASSFRGGQREAFFGQGTRLTVV.

This chain joins TRBV5-1 and TRBJ2-3; 13 positions match TRBD2. The junction had 3 bases not matched to a gene; V was cut back by 3 bases and J by 2 bases. CDR3 length: 16 residues. In germline, CDR1 is SGHRS, CDR2 YFSETQ. Written as DNA, the CDR3 is TGCGCCAGCAGCTCGGGACTAGCGGGGTTCACAGATACGCAGTATTTT. It codes for CASSSGLAGFTDTQYF.

The chain links TRBV6-6 to TRBJ1-4; TRBD1 matches 7 bases. V gave up 0 bases and J gave up 7 bases; unmatched junction bases: 5. The length of the CDR3 is 15 residues. Germline loops: CDR1 MNHNY, CDR2 SVGAGI (reference sequence). CDR3 nucleotides: TGTGCCAGCAGTTACTCGGAGGGGGCTGGTGAAAAACTGTTTTTT. Its translation is CASSYSEGAGEKLFF.

This chain links TRBV6-5 with TRBJ2-3; a possible D gene is TRBD2 (5 bases). Germline V gene lookup returns CDR1 MNHEY and CDR2 SVGAGI. CDR3 length equals 15 residues. Between the trimmed V and J ends, which lost 2 bases and 0 bases, there was a span of 9 bases. CDR3 bases: TGTGCCAGCAGTTACCTAAGCGGCAGCACAGATACGCAGTATTTT. It encodes CASSYLSGSTDTQYF.

The V call is TRBV5-1, the J call TRBJ1-1; 7 bases are a match to TRBD1. V was pared by 5 bases and J by 5 bases, with 9 bases of the junction left unmatched. Germline lookup yields CDR1 SGHRS and CDR2 YFSETQ. The CDR3 contains 14 residues. CDR3 region: CASSSQGVFTEAFF. The CDR3 DNA follows: TGCGCCAGCAGTAGTCAGGGGGTCTTTACTGAAGCTTTCTTT.

The V call is TRBV6-5, the J call TRBJ2-3; maybe TRBD1 (6 bases). The V end was cut by 2 bases, the J end by 3 bases, with 9 bases between. Germline CDR1 reads MNHEY; CDR2 reads SVGAGI. The CDR3 is 14 amino acids. The CDR3 region is CASSYGQGTDTQYF. Written as DNA, the CDR3 is TGTGCCAGCAGTTACGGGCAGGGGACAGATACGCAGTATTTT.

This chain uses TRBV6-1 with TRBJ2-2; 9 bases align to TRBD1. V shed 4 bases, J shed 1 base, and the junction held 16 bases outside the gene matches. The CDR3 is 20 residues long. Per germline, CDR1 MNHNS and CDR2 SASEGT. DNA for the CDR3: TGTGCCAGCAGTGGGGGGGGGACAGGGTTCCTTGGGGTGAACACCGGGGAGCTGTTTTTT. It is translated as CASSGGGTGFLGVNTGELFF.

The rearrangement joins TRBV5-1 to TRBJ2-5, with D perhaps matching TRBD1 (6 bases). Germline CDR1 SGHRS, CDR2 YFSETQ. The CDR3 spans 15 residues. Trimming pared 0 bases from V and 11 bases from J, leaving 20 bases between. In nucleotides, the CDR3 is TGCGCCAGCAGCTTGGAGCCCCGGGTTATCCAGGGGCAGTACTTC. Amino acid sequence: CASSLEPRVIQGQYF. The variable domain in full, completed from reference TRBV5-1 and TRBJ2-5, reads KAGVTQTPRYLIKTRGQQVTLSCSPISGHRSVSWYQQTPGQGLQFLFEYFSETQRNKGNFPGRFSGRQFSNSRSEMNVSTLELGDSALYLCASSLEPRVIQGQYFGPGTRLLVL.

This chain uses TRBV4-1 with TRBJ2-1, with a tentative D call TRBD2 (7 bases). The CDR3 has 16 amino acids. CDR1 and CDR2 from the germline V gene are MGHRA and YSYEKL. The germline V and J ends were trimmed by 1 base and 10 bases, with 20 bases remaining between them. The CDR3 region has the DNA TGCGCCAGCAGCCAAGGGATAGTGGGGGGGGCTAAAGAGCAGTTCTTC. This encodes CASSQGIVGGAKEQFF.

This sequence joins TRBV11-3 and TRBJ2-7, with 9 bases identical to TRBD2. The CDR3 spans 13 residues. Germline V lookup: CDR1 SGHNT, CDR2 YENEEA. The ends lost 5 bases at V and 5 bases at J; junction bases unmatched: 4. As DNA, the CDR3 is TGTGCCAGCAGCGCGGGACTAGCTGACGAGCAGTACTTC. Protein sequence: CASSAGLADEQYF. The whole variable domain, filled in from reference TRBV11-3 and TRBJ2-7, reads EAGVVQSPRYKIIEKKQPVAFWCNPISGHNTLYWYLQNLGQGPELLIRYENEEAVDDSQLPKDRFSAERLKGVDSTLKIQPAELGDSAVYLCASSAGLADEQYFGPGTRLTVT.

This clone came up once. The J gene is TRBJ1-2, the V gene TRBV19; possible D gene TRBD1, 5 bases. Germline V lookup: CDR1 LNHDA, CDR2 SQIVND (reference sequence). Trimming cost V 3 bases and J 7 bases, with 12 bases left between them. This CDR3 comprises 13 residues. Written as DNA, the CDR3 is TGTGCCAGTAGTATGGGACTCGGAAGTGGCTACACCTTC. This encodes CASSMGLGSGYTF.

The CDR3: CASLADSNQPQHF. In DNA, the CDR3 is TGTGCCAGTTTGGCCGATAGCAATCAGCCCCAGCATTTT. V gene TRBV19 combines with J gene TRBJ1-5, with D unclear. Germline CDR1 reads LNHDA; CDR2 reads SQIVND (reference sequence). Deletions cut 8 bases from V and 0 bases from J, with 8 bases between. There are 13 residues in the CDR3.

This sequence joins TRBV30 and TRBJ2-3; TRBD2 agrees at 10 bases. Trimming cost V 2 bases and J 5 bases; bases outside gene matches: 13. The CDR3 is 17 amino acids. The germline gives CDR1 GTSNPN, CDR2 SVGIG (reference sequence). The CDR3 bases are TGTGCCTGGAGTCCCAAATTTGGAGCGGGAGGGGGAGATACGCAGTATTTT. The encoded protein is CAWSPKFGAGGGDTQYF. Based on the CDR3 plus reference TRBV30 and TRBJ2-3, the full variable domain is SQTIHQWPATLVQPVGSPLSLECTVEGTSNPNLYWYRQAAGRGLQLLFYSVGIGQISSEVPQNLSASRPQDRQFILSSKKLLLSDSGFYLCAWSPKFGAGGGDTQYFGPGTRLTVL.

The genes are TRBV28 and TRBJ2-1, with D unresolved. Trimming took 2 bases from V and 10 from J, leaving 6 bases between them. This CDR3 has 11 amino acids. From germline, CDR1 is MDHEN and CDR2 SYDVKM. CDR3 residues: CASSLLREQFF. The CDR3, as DNA: TGTGCCAGCAGTTTACTTAGAGAGCAGTTCTTC.

The V gene is TRBV5-1, the J gene TRBJ2-1; 12 positions match TRBD2. The V gene's germline CDR1 is SGHRS and CDR2 YFSETQ. V lost 4 bases, J lost 6 bases, and 8 bases stayed unmatched. The CDR3 runs to 16 residues. The CDR3 bases are TGCGCCAGCAGCCCGAATCTAGCGGGAGGGACCAATGAGCAGTTCTTC. Its protein product is CASSPNLAGGTNEQFF.

V and J are TRBV28 and TRBJ1-2, with D possibly TRBD1 on 6 matching bases. Trimming cost V 8 bases and J 2 bases, with 12 bases left between them. The germline V gene encodes CDR1 MDHEN and CDR2 SYDVKM. The CDR3 is 13 residues long. CDR3 DNA sequence: TGTGCCAGCCTAAGGGGGGGAAACTATGGCTACACCTTC. This encodes CASLRGGNYGYTF.

The genes are TRBV4-1 and TRBJ1-3, with D maybe TRBD1 (6 bases). Trimming took 4 bases from V and 0 from J, leaving 13 bases between them. This CDR3 is 16 amino acids long. The germline V gene has CDR1 MGHRA and CDR2 YSYEKL. For the CDR3, the DNA is TGCGCCAGCAGCCCTTTCGACAGGAGCTCTGGAAACACCATATATTTT. Protein: CASSPFDRSSGNTIYF.

J is TRBJ2-1 and V is TRBV7-9; 8 bases align to TRBD1. The length of the CDR3 is 15 residues. Germline V gives CDR1 SEHNR, CDR2 FQNEAQ (reference sequence). Germline trimming cut 2 bases from V and 5 bases from J; bases unmatched to any gene: 5. CDR3 protein: CASSLPGGANNEQFF. Written as DNA, the CDR3 is TGTGCCAGCAGCTTACCAGGGGGCGCGAACAATGAGCAGTTCTTC.

CDR3: CASSVYGEGNEKLFF. In DNA, the CDR3 is TGTGCCAGCAGCGTCTACGGGGAGGGGAACGAAAAACTGTTTTTT. The chain joins TRBV28 to TRBJ1-4, with D perhaps TRBD1 (5 bases). Germline CDR1 reads MDHEN; CDR2 reads SYDVKM. V was cut by 6 bases and J by 8 bases, with 19 bases left in between. The CDR3 consists of 15 residues. The complete variable domain, with remaining parts taken from reference TRBV28 and TRBJ1-4, reads DVKVTQSSRYLVKRTGEKVFLECVQDMDHENMFWYRQDPGLGLRLIYFSYDVKMKEKGDIPEGYSVSREKKERFSLILESASTNQTSMYLCASSVYGEGNEKLFFGSGTQLSVL.

V and J are TRBV28 and TRBJ2-5; tentatively, D is TRBD1 (6 bases). The V gene lost 3 bases and the J gene lost 5 bases, with 19 bases spanning the gap. CDR3 size: 16 residues. Germline assignment: CDR1 MDHEN and CDR2 SYDVKM. CDR3 sequence (DNA): TGTGCCAGCAGTTTCGGTCCCTGGGGGCCGGACGAGACCCAGTACTTC. Translated: CASSFGPWGPDETQYF.

This rearrangement joins TRBV27 to TRBJ1-2, with 8 bases matching TRBD1. The CDR3 spans 14 residues. The junction had 4 bases not matched to a gene; V was cut back by 2 bases and J by 5 bases. Looked up from germline, CDR1 is MNHEY and CDR2 is SMNVEV (reference sequence). For the CDR3, the DNA is TGTGCCAGCAGTTTACAGGGGGCGGGTTATGGCTACACCTTC. Protein product: CASSLQGAGYGYTF.

The chain links TRBV2 to TRBJ2-5; D is possibly TRBD1 (5 bases). The ends were cut back, 7 bases at V and 1 base at J, with 13 bases in the middle. This CDR3 has 14 residues. CDR1 and CDR2 from the germline V gene are SNHLY and FYNNEI. In DNA, the CDR3 is TGTGCCAGCACTAAAGGGGTCAGCCAAGAGACCCAGTACTTC. It specifies CASTKGVSQETQYF. Complete variable domain (other parts from reference TRBV2 and TRBJ2-5): EPEVTQTPSHQVTQMGQEVILRCVPISNHLYFYWYRQILGQKVEFLVSFYNNEISEKSEIFDDQFSVERPDGSNFTLKIRSTKLEDSAMYFCASTKGVSQETQYFGPGTRLLVL.